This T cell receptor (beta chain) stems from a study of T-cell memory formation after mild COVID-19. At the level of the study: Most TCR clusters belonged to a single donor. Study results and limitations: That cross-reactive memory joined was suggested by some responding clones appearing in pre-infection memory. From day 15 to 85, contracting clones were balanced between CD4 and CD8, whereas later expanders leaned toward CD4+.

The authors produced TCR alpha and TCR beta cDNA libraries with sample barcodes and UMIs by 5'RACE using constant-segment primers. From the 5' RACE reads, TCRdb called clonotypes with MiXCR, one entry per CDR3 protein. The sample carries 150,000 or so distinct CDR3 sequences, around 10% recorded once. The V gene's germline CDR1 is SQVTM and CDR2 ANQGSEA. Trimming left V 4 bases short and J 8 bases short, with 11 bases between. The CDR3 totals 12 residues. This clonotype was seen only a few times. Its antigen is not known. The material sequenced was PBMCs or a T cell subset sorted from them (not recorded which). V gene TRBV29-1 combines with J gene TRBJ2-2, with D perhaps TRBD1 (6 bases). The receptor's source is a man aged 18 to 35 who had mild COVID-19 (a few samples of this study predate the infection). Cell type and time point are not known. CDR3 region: CSVGQVLGELFF. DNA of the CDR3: TGCAGCGTTGGACAGGTCTTGGGGGAGCTGTTTTTT.